The T cell receptor beta chain described here comes from a study of blood T cell repertoires in COVID-19. Study-level background: The cDNA or gDNA used as material had been derived from T cells, B-cell-depleted T cells, or PBMCs.

Original handling: It was from reference gene primer amplification that nucleated cell counts were estimated. Repertoires were generated with immunoSEQ multiplex PCR, while TCRdb's copy carries only in-frame clones and drops some. V and J calls and clone size are given by that table; D and trimming were obtained from the DNA. This table holds hundreds of thousands of clones, 65% to 90% found once. The V and J ends lost 4 bases and 4 bases, in that order; junction bases with no gene match: 7. The germline V gene has CDR1 LGHNA and CDR2 YNFKEQ. The CDR3 covers 15 residues. In its sample, this clone was seen many times.

The rearrangement joins TRBV4-2 to TRBJ1-5; 7 nucleotides line up with TRBD1. The source material was peripheral blood. The sequence derives from a woman in her seventies with COVID-19, enrolled during active disease. This CDR3 is CASSPLQGGNQPQHF. The CDR3 region has the DNA TGTGCCAGCAGCCCCTTGCAGGGGGGAAATCAGCCCCAGCATTTT.